This T cell receptor (beta chain) came from a study of blood T cell repertoires in COVID-19 (TCRdb year 2020). In the study overall: Collaborator samples came from the United States, Italy and Spain and covered acute and convalescent phases of COVID-19. Nearly every sample came with metadata listing a de-identified subject ID, COVID-19 status, age in years and sex. Samples were obtained from the ongoing ImmuneRACE study (first 160 participants) and from 1,254 subjects provided by 6 global collaborators. Subjects who had been exposed to COVID-19, were actively infected with it, or had recovered from it provided the deeply sampled blood TCRbeta repertoires that made up the dataset. HLA class I and class II types, where available, came from metadata supplied by the sample provider rather than from assay-based typing. The repertoires were made available in a free public database intended to serve as a resource for research on the immune response to SARS-CoV-2. The material from the prospective study consisted of cDNA or gDNA derived from T cells, B-cell-depleted T cells, or PBMCs. Results and caveats for the whole study, not just this receptor: Clinical and demographic metadata were provided uncurated, with the amount varying by source and participant.

TCRbeta CDR3 regions were amplified from genomic DNA by means of the immunoSEQ Assay, a bias-controlled multiplex PCR. As for the original processing: The number of nucleated cells in each sample was estimated by amplification of reference gene primers within the assay. Sequence reads were collapsed and filtered to measure the absolute abundance of every unique TCRbeta CDR3 rearrangement. For each sample, productive Simpson clonality was calculated as the square root of Simpson's diversity index across productive rearrangements. The table comes from immuneACCESS by way of TCRdb, which keeps in-frame sequences with V and J called. Part of the clones is missing from these tables; in studies checked, under half for an unresolved V gene and the rest for unknown reasons. V and J calls and clone size are given by that table; D and trimming were obtained from the DNA. Present in this sample are over 100,000 clones, 86% of which were seen just once. The top ten hold 4.5% of the sample.

Comment on this clone: Its antigen target is currently unknown. The input lacks base qualities; no much larger clone sits a single base away.

The trim is 2 bases for V and 5 bases for J, with a gap of 4 bases between the germline ends. The CDR3, cysteine through phenylalanine, is 13 amino acids long. The read is trimmed to its CDR3 DNA, 39 bases read in frame from base 1. Sequences MNHEY (CDR1) and SVGAGI (CDR2) are obtained from the germline V gene. Each collaborating institution followed its own protocols to collect whole blood in K2EDTA tubes. For TCRbeta analysis, collaborators shipped samples in one of three forms: frozen whole blood, isolated PBMCs, or DNA extracted from either of those sample types. This clonotype was obtained from a man aged 40-49 years with acute or convalescent COVID-19. The chain couples TRBV6-5 to TRBJ1-6; the D gene is not confidently resolved. Specimen: peripheral blood. The DNA sequence is given as TGTGCCAGCAGTTACATCGATAATTCACCCCTCCACTTT. Its protein reads: CASSYIDNSPLHF.